What follows is one TCR beta chain and its context. Antigen: not known. Using ten immunoSEQ deep assay plates, investigators sequenced unsorted PBMC DNA. Produced via immunoSEQ multiplex PCR; TCRdb's table is partial and in-frame only. The repertoire holds about 490,000 clones, with about 80% as singletons. In unsorted samples, genomic DNA was obtained using 85 million to 90 million PBMCs. These data come from a study of shared clonotypes between healthy human individuals. General observations from the study: Collection of samples was limited to blood; tissue repertoires likely differ.

V lost 6 bases to trimming and J lost 1 base, with 12 bases between them. This CDR3 comprises 14 residues. Germline CDR1 reads MDHEN; CDR2 reads SYDVKM. The V and J genes are TRBV28 and TRBJ1-1; no clear D. Sequences were obtained from PBMCs. This TCR derives from a middle-aged woman in good health. Some clones in this sample may be carry-over from other donors' samples. This CDR3 is CASRYGPTNTEAFF. CDR3 in DNA: TGTGCCAGCAGATACGGCCCGACGAACACTGAAGCTTTCTTT. The full variable domain, in which reference TRBV28 and TRBJ1-1 provide the parts outside the CDR3, is DVKVTQSSRYLVKRTGEKVFLECVQDMDHENMFWYRQDPGLGLRLIYFSYDVKMKEKGDIPEGYSVSREKKERFSLILESASTNQTSMYLCASRYGPTNTEAFFGQGTRLTVV.